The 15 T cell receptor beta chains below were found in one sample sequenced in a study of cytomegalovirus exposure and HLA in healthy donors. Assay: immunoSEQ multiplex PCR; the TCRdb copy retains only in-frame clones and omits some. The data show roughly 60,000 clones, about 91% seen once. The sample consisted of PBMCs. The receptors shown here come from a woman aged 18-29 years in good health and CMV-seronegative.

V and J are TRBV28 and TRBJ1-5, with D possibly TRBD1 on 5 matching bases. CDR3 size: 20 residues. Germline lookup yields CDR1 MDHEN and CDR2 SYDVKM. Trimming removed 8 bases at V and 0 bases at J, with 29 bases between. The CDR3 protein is CASLLGQGIRGGHSNQPQHF. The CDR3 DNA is TGTGCCAGCTTACTGGGGCAGGGTATAAGGGGCGGCCATAGCAATCAGCCCCAGCATTTT.

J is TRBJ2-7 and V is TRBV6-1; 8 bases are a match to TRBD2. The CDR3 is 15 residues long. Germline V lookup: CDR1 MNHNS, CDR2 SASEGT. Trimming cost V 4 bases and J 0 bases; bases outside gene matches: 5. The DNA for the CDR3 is TGTGCCAGCAGTGTTTCCGGGACTAGCTCCTACGAGCAGTACTTC. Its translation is CASSVSGTSSYEQYF.

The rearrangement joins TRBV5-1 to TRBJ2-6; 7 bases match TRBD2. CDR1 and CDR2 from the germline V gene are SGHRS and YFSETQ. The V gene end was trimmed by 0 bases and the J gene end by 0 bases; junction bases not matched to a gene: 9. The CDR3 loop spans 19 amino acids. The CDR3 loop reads CASSLEPSGTLSGANVLTF. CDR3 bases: TGCGCCAGCAGCTTGGAGCCTAGCGGAACGCTCTCTGGGGCCAACGTCCTGACTTTC.

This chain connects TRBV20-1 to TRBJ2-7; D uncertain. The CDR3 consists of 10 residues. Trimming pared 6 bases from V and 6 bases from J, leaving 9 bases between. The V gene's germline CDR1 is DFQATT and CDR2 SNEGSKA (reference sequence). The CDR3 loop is CSADRVEQYF. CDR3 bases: TGCAGTGCCGATCGGGTCGAGCAGTACTTC.

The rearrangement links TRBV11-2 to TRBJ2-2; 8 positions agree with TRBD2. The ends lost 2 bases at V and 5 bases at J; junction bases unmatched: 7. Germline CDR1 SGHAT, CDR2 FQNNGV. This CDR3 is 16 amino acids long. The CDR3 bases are TGTGCCAGCAGCTTACCAGGACTAGCTAGGACCGGGGAGCTGTTTTTT. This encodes CASSLPGLARTGELFF. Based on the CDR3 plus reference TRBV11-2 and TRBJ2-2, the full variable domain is EAGVAQSPRYKIIEKRQSVAFWCNPISGHATLYWYQQILGQGPKLLIQFQNNGVVDDSQLPKDRFSAERLKGVDSTLKIQPAKLEDSAVYLCASSLPGLARTGELFFGEGSRLTVL.

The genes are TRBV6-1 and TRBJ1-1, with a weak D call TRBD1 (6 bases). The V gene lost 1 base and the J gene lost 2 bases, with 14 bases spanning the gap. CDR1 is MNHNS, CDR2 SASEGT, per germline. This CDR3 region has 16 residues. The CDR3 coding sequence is TGTGCCAGCAGTGAAGAGACCTCAGGGGCTAACACTGAAGCTTTCTTT. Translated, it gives CASSEETSGANTEAFF.

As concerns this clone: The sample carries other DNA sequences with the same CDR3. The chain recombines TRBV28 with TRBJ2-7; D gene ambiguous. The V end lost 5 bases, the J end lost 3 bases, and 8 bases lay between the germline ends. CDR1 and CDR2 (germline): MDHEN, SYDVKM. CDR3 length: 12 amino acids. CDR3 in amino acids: CASSGESYEQYF. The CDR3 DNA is TGTGCCAGCAGTGGAGAGAGCTACGAGCAGTACTTC.

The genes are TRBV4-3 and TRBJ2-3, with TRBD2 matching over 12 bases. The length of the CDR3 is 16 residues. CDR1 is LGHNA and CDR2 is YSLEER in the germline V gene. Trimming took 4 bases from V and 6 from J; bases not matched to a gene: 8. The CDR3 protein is CASSLELAGGPDTQYF. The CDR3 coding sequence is TGCGCCAGCAGCCTCGAACTAGCGGGGGGCCCGGATACGCAGTATTTT.

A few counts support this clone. CDR3 DNA sequence: TGTGCCAGCAGCGTAACGGACAGCGGGAGCAACAATGAGCAGTTCTTC. This codes for CASSVTDSGSNNEQFF. This chain links TRBV25-1 with TRBJ2-1, with 8 bases lining up with TRBD2. The CDR3 spans 16 residues. The germline V gene encodes CDR1 MGHDK and CDR2 SYGVNS. After removal of 6 bases from V and 5 bases from J, the junction contained 12 bases not matched to a gene.

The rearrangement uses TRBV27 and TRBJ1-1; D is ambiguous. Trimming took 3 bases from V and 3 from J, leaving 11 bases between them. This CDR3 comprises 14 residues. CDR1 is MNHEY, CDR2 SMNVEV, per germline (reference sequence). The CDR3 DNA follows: TGTGCCAGCAGTTTTCGGCTCCAGGACACTGAAGCTTTCTTT. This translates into CASSFRLQDTEAFF.

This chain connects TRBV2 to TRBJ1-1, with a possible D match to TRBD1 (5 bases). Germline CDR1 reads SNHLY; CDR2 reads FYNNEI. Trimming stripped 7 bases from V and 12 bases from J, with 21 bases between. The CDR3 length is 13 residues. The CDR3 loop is CASNVKGAEGPFF. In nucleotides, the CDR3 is TGTGCCAGCAACGTAAAAGGGGCGGAGGGTCCTTTCTTT.

The CDR3 DNA is TGTGCCAGCAGCTTAAGCAGTTACGAGACCCAGTACTTC. This codes for CASSLSSYETQYF. The chain carries TRBV7-3 and TRBJ2-5; D is undetermined. Trimming stripped 1 base from V and 5 bases from J, with 8 bases between. CDR3 length equals 13 residues. The germline V gene encodes CDR1 SGHTA and CDR2 FQGTGA.

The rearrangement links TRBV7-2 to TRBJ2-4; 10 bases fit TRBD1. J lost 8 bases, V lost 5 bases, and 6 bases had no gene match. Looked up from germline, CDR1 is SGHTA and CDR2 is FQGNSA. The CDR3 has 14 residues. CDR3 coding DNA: TGTGCCAGCAGCCGATGGACAGGGGGTTACATTCAGTACTTC. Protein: CASSRWTGGYIQYF.

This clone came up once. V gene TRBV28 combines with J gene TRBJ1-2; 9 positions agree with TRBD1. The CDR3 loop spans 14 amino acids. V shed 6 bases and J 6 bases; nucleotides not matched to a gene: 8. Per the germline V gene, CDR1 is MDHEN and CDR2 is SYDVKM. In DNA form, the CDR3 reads TGTGCCAGCAGACTAACAGGGGGCCCAGATGGCTACACCTTC. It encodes CASRLTGGPDGYTF.

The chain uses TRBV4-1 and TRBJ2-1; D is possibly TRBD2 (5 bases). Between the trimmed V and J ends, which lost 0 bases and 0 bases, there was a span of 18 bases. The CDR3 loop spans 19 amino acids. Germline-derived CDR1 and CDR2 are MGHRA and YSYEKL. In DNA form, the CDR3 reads TGCGCCAGCAGCCAAGAAATCACTTGGACTGTAGTCTCCTACAATGAGCAGTTCTTC. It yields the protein CASSQEITWTVVSYNEQFF.